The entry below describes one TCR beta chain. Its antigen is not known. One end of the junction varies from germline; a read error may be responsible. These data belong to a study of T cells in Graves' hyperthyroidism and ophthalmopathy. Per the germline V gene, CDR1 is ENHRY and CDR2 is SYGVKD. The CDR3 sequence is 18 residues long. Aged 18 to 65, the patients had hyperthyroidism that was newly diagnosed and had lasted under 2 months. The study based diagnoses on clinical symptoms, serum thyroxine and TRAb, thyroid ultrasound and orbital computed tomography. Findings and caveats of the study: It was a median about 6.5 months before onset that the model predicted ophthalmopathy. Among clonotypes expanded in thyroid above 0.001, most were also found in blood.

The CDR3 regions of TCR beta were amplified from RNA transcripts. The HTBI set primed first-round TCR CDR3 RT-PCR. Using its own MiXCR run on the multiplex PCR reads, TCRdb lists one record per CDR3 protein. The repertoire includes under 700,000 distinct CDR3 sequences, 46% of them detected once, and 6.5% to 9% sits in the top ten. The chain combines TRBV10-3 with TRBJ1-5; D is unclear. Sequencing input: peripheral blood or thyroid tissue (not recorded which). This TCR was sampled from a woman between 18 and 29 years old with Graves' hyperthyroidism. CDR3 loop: CASSEVGRVSQSNQPQHF. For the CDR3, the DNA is TGTGCCAGCAGTGAAGTCGGTAGGGTCAGTCAGAGCAATCAGCCCCAGCATTTT.